What follows are 23 T cell receptor beta chains derived from one specimen sequenced in a study of somatic mutations in cytotoxic T cells in rheumatoid arthritis. TCRdb's table, derived via immunoSEQ multiplex PCR, lists solely in-frame clones and lacks some. Seen here are around 11,000 clones, approximately 71% observed once, and the top ten hold approximately 34%. Sample: CD8+ T cells sorted from blood. These receptors were collected from an adult with rheumatoid arthritis.

This chain joins TRBV7-8 and TRBJ2-7; D uncertain. V was pared by 1 base and J by 4 bases, with 11 bases between. The CDR3 extends over 14 amino acids. In germline, CDR1 is SGHVS, CDR2 FQNEAQ. The CDR3 coding sequence is TGTGCCAGCAGCTTAGTCTCGGAAATTTACGAGCAGTACTTC. Amino acid sequence: CASSLVSEIYEQYF.

The J gene is TRBJ2-7, the V gene TRBV7-9, with D possibly matching TRBD1 (7 bases). The CDR3 runs 13 residues. Germline V gene sequence: CDR1 SEHNR, CDR2 FQNEAQ (reference sequence). The ends were cut back, 6 bases at V and 2 bases at J, with 11 bases in the middle. As DNA, the CDR3 is TGTGCCAGCAGGCGGGACAGTACCTACGAGCAGTACTTC. It is translated as CASRRDSTYEQYF.

The V gene is TRBV29-1, the J gene TRBJ2-1, with TRBD1 matching over 7 bases. CDR1 is SQVTM and CDR2 is ANQGSEA in the germline V gene. After removal of 6 bases from V and 2 bases from J, the junction contained 7 bases not matched to a gene. The CDR3 is 14 amino acids. CDR3 region: CSVDNRGPYNEQFF. CDR3 bases: TGCAGCGTCGACAACAGGGGTCCCTACAATGAGCAGTTCTTC.

This clone was recorded a few times. V and J are TRBV14 and TRBJ2-1; D is undetermined. Germline-derived CDR1 and CDR2 are SGHDN and FVKESK. The CDR3 sequence is 18 residues long. V gave up 0 bases and J gave up 6 bases, with 21 bases separating them. CDR3 loop: CASSQEADVSYSRNEQFF. CDR3 sequence (DNA): TGTGCCAGCAGCCAAGAGGCGGACGTAAGTTACTCTCGCAATGAGCAGTTCTTC.

The chain employs TRBV28 and TRBJ2-1; D ambiguous. Germline V CDR1 and CDR2: MDHEN, SYDVKM. V gave up 5 bases and J gave up 3 bases, with 11 bases separating them. The CDR3 has 14 amino acids. The CDR3 is CASSPISGYNEQFF. The CDR3 nucleotides read TGTGCCAGCAGTCCCATCTCGGGCTACAATGAGCAGTTCTTC.

The chain is built from TRBV11-3 and TRBJ2-1; D possibly uses TRBD1 or TRBD2 (6 bases each). The germline V gene encodes CDR1 SGHNT and CDR2 YENEEA. This CDR3 has 15 residues. V shed 5 bases and J shed 8 bases, with 19 bases lying between them. The DNA of the CDR3 is TGTGCCAGCAGCCCAGGAGGGGGATGGCACGATGAGCAGTTCTTC. Amino acid sequence: CASSPGGGWHDEQFF.

This clone was seen only a few times. This chain joins TRBV9 and TRBJ1-1; no firm D call. V was pared by 4 bases and J by 2 bases, with 12 bases between. Germline CDR1 SGDLS, CDR2 YYNGEE. The CDR3 has 14 residues. The CDR3 DNA reads TGTGCCAGCAGCCCCGGCTTCGGAAACACTGAAGCTTTCTTT. It is translated as CASSPGFGNTEAFF.

The chain combines TRBV28 with TRBJ2-7, with D perhaps TRBD2 (5 bases). Trimming left V 3 bases short and J 2 bases short, with 11 bases between. Germline V gene sequence: CDR1 MDHEN, CDR2 SYDVKM. This CDR3 spans 14 amino acids. CDR3: CASSFGTRPYEQYF. CDR3 nucleotide sequence: TGTGCCAGCAGTTTCGGCACTAGACCCTACGAGCAGTACTTC.

This clone was seen a few times. The chain carries TRBV20-1 and TRBJ2-7; no clear D gene. Germline V gives CDR1 DFQATT, CDR2 SNEGSKA (reference sequence). The CDR3 length is 11 residues. Deletions cut 5 bases from V and 3 bases from J, with 8 bases between. The CDR3 nucleotides are TGCAGTGCTCCGGAGTACTACGAGCAGTACTTC. Its protein is CSAPEYYEQYF.

This chain connects TRBV6-4 to TRBJ2-2; 8 bases are a match to TRBD2. The CDR3 sequence is 16 residues long. V dropped 0 bases and J dropped 4; count of bases not matched to a gene: 4. Germline V lookup: CDR1 MRHNA, CDR2 SNTAGT. CDR3 sequence (DNA): TGTGCCAGCAGTGACTCAGCGGGGGACGGCACCGGGGAGCTGTTTTTT. Amino acids: CASSDSAGDGTGELFF.

This clone was picked up one time. The J gene is TRBJ2-4, the V gene TRBV5-1, with TRBD1 matching over 10 bases. Germline V gives CDR1 SGHRS, CDR2 YFSETQ. This CDR3 is 17 amino acids long. V lost 0 bases, J lost 3 bases, and 6 bases stayed unmatched. CDR3 sequence: CASSLARRDRGKNIQYF. CDR3 coding DNA: TGCGCCAGCAGCTTGGCCAGACGGGACAGGGGCAAAAACATTCAGTACTTC.

This clone was observed a few times. This sequence joins TRBV27 and TRBJ1-3; 7 nucleotides match TRBD1. The germline V gene encodes CDR1 MNHEY and CDR2 SMNVEV (reference sequence). V dropped 5 bases and J dropped 0; count of bases not matched to a gene: 4. The CDR3 runs to 15 residues. CDR3 nucleotides: TGTGCCAGCAGTCCGACAGGGTTCTCTGGAAACACCATATATTTT. Protein product: CASSPTGFSGNTIYF.

The V and J genes are TRBV7-9 and TRBJ2-7; maybe TRBD2 (6 bases). CDR1 and CDR2 (germline): SEHNR, FQNEAQ (reference sequence). The CDR3 length is 14 residues. Trimming removed 6 bases at V and 0 bases at J, with 12 bases between. CDR3 DNA sequence: TGTGCCAGCAGTTACGACGGGGGCTCCTACGAGCAGTACTTC. Translation: CASSYDGGSYEQYF.

The CDR3 protein is CASSSSGGTYNEQFF. The CDR3 nucleotides read TGTGCCAGCAGTTCGAGCGGGGGGACTTACAATGAGCAGTTCTTC. The chain combines TRBV28 with TRBJ2-1; 9 bases line up with TRBD2. The length of the CDR3 is 15 residues. Losses at the gene ends were 4 bases for V and 4 bases for J; bases not matched to a gene: 5. Germline loops: CDR1 MDHEN, CDR2 SYDVKM.

This clone has a single count. The chain links TRBV28 to TRBJ2-5, with TRBD2 identical over 8 bases. Germline CDR1 MDHEN, CDR2 SYDVKM. V lost 6 bases to trimming and J lost 4 bases; unmatched junction nucleotides: 13. The CDR3 is 16 residues long. The CDR3 protein is CASRPRGGRVGETQYF. The CDR3 nucleotides read TGTGCCAGCAGACCTCGGGGGGGGCGGGTTGGAGAGACCCAGTACTTC.

The CDR3 spells CASSLPPVPSDEQYF. The CDR3 bases are TGTGCCAGCAGTTTACCCCCAGTTCCTAGCGACGAGCAGTACTTC. The chain links TRBV28 to TRBJ2-7, with a possible D match to TRBD2 (6 bases). V shed 2 bases and J shed 5 bases, with 16 bases lying between them. CDR1 and CDR2 (germline): MDHEN, SYDVKM. CDR3 length: 15 residues.

The chain links TRBV13 to TRBJ2-7; 8 bases line up with TRBD2. Germline CDR1 reads PRHDT; CDR2 reads FYEKMQ (reference sequence). V dropped 5 bases and J dropped 3; count of bases not matched to a gene: 6. This CDR3 has 14 residues. The CDR3 here is CASSPAAGGYEQYF. CDR3 sequence (DNA): TGTGCCAGCAGCCCGGCCGCGGGGGGCTACGAGCAGTACTTC.

The chain combines TRBV28 with TRBJ1-2; D is uncertain. The germline V gene has CDR1 MDHEN and CDR2 SYDVKM. The V gene lost 6 bases and the J gene lost 6 bases, with 20 bases spanning the gap. CDR3 length equals 15 residues. The CDR3 DNA reads TGTGCCAGCAGCTCCCAACGCCTCTATTTACATGGCTACACCTTC. Translating gives CASSSQRLYLHGYTF.

This chain connects TRBV4-3 to TRBJ1-1; possible D gene TRBD1, 6 bases. The CDR3 contains 17 residues. Germline V CDR1 and CDR2: LGHNA, YSLEER. V was cut by 0 bases and J by 6 bases, with 20 bases left in between. The CDR3 loop reads CASSQDLVSGAGAEAFF. Here the CDR3 DNA reads TGCGCCAGCAGCCAAGATCTGGTCTCCGGGGCAGGGGCTGAAGCTTTCTTT.

The V and J genes are TRBV27 and TRBJ2-7; maybe TRBD1 (5 bases). The germline gives CDR1 MNHEY, CDR2 SMNVEV (reference sequence). V was trimmed by 3 bases and J by 3 bases, leaving 9 bases between them. This CDR3 spans 13 amino acids. CDR3 nucleotide sequence: TGTGCCAGCAGTTTTGGAAGGGGCTACGAGCAGTACTTC. Amino acids: CASSFGRGYEQYF.

The CDR3 reads CASSFMWNTEAFF. The CDR3 nucleotides are TGTGCCAGCAGTTTTATGTGGAACACTGAAGCTTTCTTT. The chain employs TRBV28 and TRBJ1-1; D remains unclear. This CDR3 has 13 residues. Looked up from germline, CDR1 is MDHEN and CDR2 is SYDVKM. V shed 3 bases and J shed 1 base, with 6 bases lying between them.

The chain couples TRBV4-2 to TRBJ2-7; a weak D match, TRBD1 (6 bases). Trimming took off 1 base at V and 0 bases at J, with 13 bases between the two ends. Germline CDR1 and CDR2: LGHNA and YNFKEQ. CDR3 length: 16 residues. The CDR3 DNA follows: TGTGCCAGCAGCCAAGCGCTTGTGGACAGCTCCTACGAGCAGTACTTC. Its protein product is CASSQALVDSSYEQYF.

This rearrangement joins TRBV6-1 to TRBJ2-3; no definite D call. Germline-derived CDR1 and CDR2 are MNHNS and SASEGT. The CDR3 spans 14 residues. Trimming took off 7 bases at V and 2 bases at J, with 13 bases between the two ends. This CDR3 is CASKGESDTDTQYF. CDR3 coding DNA: TGTGCCAGCAAGGGCGAGTCAGACACAGATACGCAGTATTTT.